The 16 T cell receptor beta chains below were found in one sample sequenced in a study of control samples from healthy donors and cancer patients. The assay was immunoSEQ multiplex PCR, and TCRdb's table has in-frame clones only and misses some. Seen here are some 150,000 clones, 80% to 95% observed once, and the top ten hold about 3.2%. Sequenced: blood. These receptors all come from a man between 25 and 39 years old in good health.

CDR3: CAARGAYNSPLHF. The DNA of the CDR3 is TGTGCCGCCCGGGGCGCGTATAATTCACCCCTCCACTTT. The chain carries TRBV28 and TRBJ1-6, with TRBD1 as a possible D gene (5 bases). From germline, CDR1 is MDHEN and CDR2 SYDVKM. V lost 11 bases and J 4 bases, leaving 12 bases between the germline ends. The CDR3 length is 13 residues.

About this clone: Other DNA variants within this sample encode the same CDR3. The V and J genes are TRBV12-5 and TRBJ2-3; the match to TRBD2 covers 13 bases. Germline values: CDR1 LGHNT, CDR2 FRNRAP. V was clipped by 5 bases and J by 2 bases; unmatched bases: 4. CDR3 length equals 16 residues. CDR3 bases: TGTGCTAGTGGTAGCGGGACTAGCGGGGTCACAGATACGCAGTATTTT. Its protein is CASGSGTSGVTDTQYF.

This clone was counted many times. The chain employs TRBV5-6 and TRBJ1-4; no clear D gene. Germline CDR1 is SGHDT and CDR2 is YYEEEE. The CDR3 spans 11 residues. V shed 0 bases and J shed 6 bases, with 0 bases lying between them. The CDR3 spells CASSLDEKLFF. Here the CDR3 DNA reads TGTGCCAGCAGCTTGGATGAAAAACTGTTTTTT.

CDR3: CASSYKYGYTF. The DNA for the CDR3 is TGTGCCAGCAGTTACAAGTATGGCTACACCTTC. V usage is TRBV6-6 and J usage is TRBJ1-2; D call uncertain. The CDR3 extends over 11 amino acids. V was shortened by 2 bases and J by 5 bases, with 3 bases between the two germline ends. Germline loops: CDR1 MNHNY, CDR2 SVGAGI (reference sequence).

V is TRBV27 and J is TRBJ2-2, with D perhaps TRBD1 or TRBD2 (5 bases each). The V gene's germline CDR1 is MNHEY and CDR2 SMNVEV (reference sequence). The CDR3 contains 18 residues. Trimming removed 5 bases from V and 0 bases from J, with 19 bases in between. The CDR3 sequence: CASSGGPPKSANTGELFF. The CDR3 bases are TGTGCCAGCAGTGGGGGACCGCCAAAATCGGCGAACACCGGGGAGCTGTTTTTT.

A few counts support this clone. The CDR3 DNA reads TGTGCCAGCAGCTTAGGGTCCTATAATTCACCCCTCCACTTT. Translated: CASSLGSYNSPLHF. This sequence joins TRBV11-2 and TRBJ1-6, with D uncertain. Looked up from germline, CDR1 is SGHAT and CDR2 is FQNNGV. This CDR3 contains 14 residues. Trimming removed 1 base at V and 1 base at J, with 2 bases between.

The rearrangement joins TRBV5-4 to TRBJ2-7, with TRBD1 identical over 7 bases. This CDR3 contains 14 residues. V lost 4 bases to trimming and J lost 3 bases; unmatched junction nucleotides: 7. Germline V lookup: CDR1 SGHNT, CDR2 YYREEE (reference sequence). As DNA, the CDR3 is TGTGCCAGCAGCAGGACAGGACAACGCTACGAGCAGTACTTC. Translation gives CASSRTGQRYEQYF.

The DNA of the CDR3 is TGTGCCAGCAGCCCCCGGGACAGGGGTGGCGAGCAGTACTTC. Its protein product is CASSPRDRGGEQYF. The J gene is TRBJ2-7, the V gene TRBV11-1, with 10 bases lining up with TRBD1. Germline CDR1 reads SGHAT; CDR2 reads FQDESV (reference sequence). CDR3 length: 14 amino acids. The trim removed 5 bases at V and 6 bases at J, leaving 7 bases unmatched.

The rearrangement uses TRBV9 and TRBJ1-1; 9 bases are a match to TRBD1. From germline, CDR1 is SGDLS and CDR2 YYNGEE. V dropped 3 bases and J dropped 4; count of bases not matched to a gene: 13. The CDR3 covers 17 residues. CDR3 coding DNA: TGTGCCAGCAGCGACAGAAGGGGACAGGGAATAAGCACTGAAGCTTTCTTT. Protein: CASSDRRGQGISTEAFF.

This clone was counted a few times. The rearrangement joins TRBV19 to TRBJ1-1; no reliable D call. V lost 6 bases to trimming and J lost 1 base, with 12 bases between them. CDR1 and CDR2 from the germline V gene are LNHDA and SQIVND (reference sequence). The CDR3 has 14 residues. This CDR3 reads CASREATENTEAFF. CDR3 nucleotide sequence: TGTGCCAGTAGAGAAGCTACAGAGAACACTGAAGCTTTCTTT. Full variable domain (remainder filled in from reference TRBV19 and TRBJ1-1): DGGITQSPKYLFRKEGQNVTLSCEQNLNHDAMYWYRQDPGQGLRLIYYSQIVNDFQKGDIAEGYSVSREKKESFPLTVTSAQKNPTAFYLCASREATENTEAFFGQGTRLTVV.

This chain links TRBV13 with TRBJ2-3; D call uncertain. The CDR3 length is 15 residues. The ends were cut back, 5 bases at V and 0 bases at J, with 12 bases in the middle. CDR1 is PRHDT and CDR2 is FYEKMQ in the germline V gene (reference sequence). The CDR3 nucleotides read TGTGCCAGCAGCCCCCGATCAATTAGCACAGATACGCAGTATTTT. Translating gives CASSPRSISTDTQYF.

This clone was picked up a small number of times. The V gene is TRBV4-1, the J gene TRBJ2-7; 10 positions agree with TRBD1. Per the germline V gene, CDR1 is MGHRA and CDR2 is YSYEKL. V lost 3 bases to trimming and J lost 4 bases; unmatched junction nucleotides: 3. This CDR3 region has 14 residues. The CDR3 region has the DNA TGCGCCAGCAGCCAGGGGACAGGGGTTTACGAGCAGTACTTC. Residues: CASSQGTGVYEQYF.

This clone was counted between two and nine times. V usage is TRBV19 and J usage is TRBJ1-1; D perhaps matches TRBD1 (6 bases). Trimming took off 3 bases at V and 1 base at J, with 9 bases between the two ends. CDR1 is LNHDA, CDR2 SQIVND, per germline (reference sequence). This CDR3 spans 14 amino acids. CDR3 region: CASSMAGANTEAFF. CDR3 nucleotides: TGTGCCAGTAGTATGGCAGGGGCGAACACTGAAGCTTTCTTT.

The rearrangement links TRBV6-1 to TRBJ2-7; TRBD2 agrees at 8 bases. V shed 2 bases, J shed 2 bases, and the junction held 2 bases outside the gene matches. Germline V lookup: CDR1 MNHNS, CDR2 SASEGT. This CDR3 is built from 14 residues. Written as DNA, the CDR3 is TGTGCCAGCAGTGAAAGGGGACTAGCCTACGAGCAGTACTTC. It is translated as CASSERGLAYEQYF.

CDR3 residues: CASSDQGPDWGYTF. In DNA form, the CDR3 reads TGTGCCAGCAGTGACCAGGGGCCCGATTGGGGCTACACCTTC. The chain combines TRBV2 with TRBJ1-2; tentative D call: TRBD1 (6 bases). Germline V gene lookup returns CDR1 SNHLY and CDR2 FYNNEI. Trimming took off 3 bases at V and 8 bases at J, with 16 bases between the two ends. This CDR3 region has 14 residues.

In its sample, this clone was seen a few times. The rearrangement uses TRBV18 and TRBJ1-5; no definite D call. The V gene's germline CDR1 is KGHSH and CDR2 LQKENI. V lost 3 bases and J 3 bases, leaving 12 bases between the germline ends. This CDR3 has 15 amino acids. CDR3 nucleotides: TGTGCCAGCTCACCGACGCGGCTCGACAATCAGCCCCAGCATTTT. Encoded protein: CASSPTRLDNQPQHF.